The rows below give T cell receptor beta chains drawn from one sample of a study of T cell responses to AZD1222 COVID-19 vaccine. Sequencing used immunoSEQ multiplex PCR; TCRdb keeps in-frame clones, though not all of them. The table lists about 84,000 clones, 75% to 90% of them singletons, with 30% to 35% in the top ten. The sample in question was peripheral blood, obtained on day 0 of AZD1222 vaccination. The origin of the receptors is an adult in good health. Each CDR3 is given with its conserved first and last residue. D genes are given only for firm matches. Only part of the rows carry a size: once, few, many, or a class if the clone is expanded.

CDR3 DNA: TGTGCCAGCAGTTCCCGGACAGACCTAACCTACGAGCAGTACTTC
CDR3 protein: CASSSRTDLTYEQYF
clone size: few
J gene: TRBJ2-7
V gene: TRBV27
D gene: -

CDR3 DNA: TGTGCCAGCAGCTTAGGCGGGGGGCTTGGAAACACCATATATTTT
CDR3 protein: CASSLGGGLGNTIYF
clone size: -
J gene: TRBJ1-3
V gene: TRBV7-6
D gene: -

CDR3 DNA: TGCAGCGTCCCCTTGGGACAGGGCAATGAGCAGTTCTTC
CDR3 protein: CSVPLGQGNEQFF
clone size: -
J gene: TRBJ2-1
V gene: TRBV29-1
D gene: TRBD1

CDR3 DNA: TGTGCCACCAGCAGTACACAGGATGAGCAGTTCTTC
CDR3 protein: CATSSTQDEQFF
clone size: -
J gene: TRBJ2-1
V gene: TRBV15
D gene: -

CDR3 DNA: TGTGCCAGCAGTTCCCCCCGAACCTCCTACAATGAGCAGTTCTTC
CDR3 protein: CASSSPRTSYNEQFF
clone size: -
J gene: TRBJ2-1
V gene: TRBV27
D gene: -

CDR3 DNA: TGCGCCAGCAGCTTGGCGGCTAGCGGGAGAAATGAGCAGTTCTTC
CDR3 protein: CASSLAASGRNEQFF
clone size: -
J gene: TRBJ2-1
V gene: TRBV5-1
D gene: TRBD2

CDR3 DNA: TGTGCCAGCTCACGGGAGGGTAGGTCGCACACTGAAGCTTTCTTT
CDR3 protein: CASSREGRSHTEAFF
clone size: -
J gene: TRBJ1-1
V gene: TRBV18
D gene: -

CDR3 DNA: TGTGCCAGCAGTGAAACAGGGGTGCCCCACTTC
CDR3 protein: CASSETGVPHF
clone size: -
J gene: TRBJ2-7
V gene: TRBV6-1
D gene: TRBD1

CDR3 DNA: TGTGCCAGCACCTCAGTAGGACAGGGGGCGCGGAATTCACCCCTCCACTTT
CDR3 protein: CASTSVGQGARNSPLHF
clone size: -
J gene: TRBJ1-6
V gene: TRBV28
D gene: TRBD1

CDR3 DNA: TGTGCCAGCAGATTGGGACAAGGGAACTATGGCTACACCTTC
CDR3 protein: CASRLGQGNYGYTF
clone size: -
J gene: TRBJ1-2
V gene: TRBV2
D gene: -

CDR3 DNA: TGCGCCAGCAGCGGAGGACTAGCGGGAATCTACAATGAGCAGTTCTTC
CDR3 protein: CASSGGLAGIYNEQFF
clone size: -
J gene: TRBJ2-1
V gene: TRBV5-1
D gene: TRBD2

CDR3 DNA: TGCGCCAGCGGACAGGGTATTGGCTCCTACGAGCAGTACTTC
CDR3 protein: CASGQGIGSYEQYF
clone size: -
J gene: TRBJ2-7
V gene: TRBV5-1
D gene: TRBD1

CDR3 DNA: TGTGCCAGCTCACCACCGACTACCTACGAGCAGTACTTC
CDR3 protein: CASSPPTTYEQYF
clone size: -
J gene: TRBJ2-7
V gene: TRBV18
D gene: -

CDR3 DNA: TGTGCCAGCAGCTTAGGGGTGCAGGGGAATCAGCCCCAGCATTTT
CDR3 protein: CASSLGVQGNQPQHF
clone size: -
J gene: TRBJ1-5
V gene: TRBV7-2
D gene: -

CDR3 DNA: TGTGCCAGCAGCTTAGAAAGTACTATCAACTACAATGAGCAGTTCTTC
CDR3 protein: CASSLESTINYNEQFF
clone size: -
J gene: TRBJ2-1
V gene: TRBV7-2
D gene: -

CDR3 DNA: TGTGCCAGCAGTTCTAAGGGACTCTTGGGCTCCTACGAGCAGTACTTC
CDR3 protein: CASSSKGLLGSYEQYF
clone size: -
J gene: TRBJ2-7
V gene: TRBV28
D gene: -

CDR3 DNA: TGTGCCAGCAGTTTTTCAATGGAGAGGCCCCAGCATTTT
CDR3 protein: CASSFSMERPQHF
clone size: once
J gene: TRBJ1-5
V gene: TRBV12-3/TRBV12-4
D gene: -

CDR3 DNA: TGTGCCAGCAGCTTAGGAACAGGGAGAGCCTATGGCTACACCTTC
CDR3 protein: CASSLGTGRAYGYTF
clone size: -
J gene: TRBJ1-2
V gene: TRBV11-2
D gene: -

CDR3 DNA: TGTGCCAGCAGCCAAGATCGTCAGCACTACAATGAGCAGTTCTTC
CDR3 protein: CASSQDRQHYNEQFF
clone size: -
J gene: TRBJ2-1
V gene: TRBV4-2
D gene: -

CDR3 DNA: TGTGCCAGCAGCTTGCAGGGAAAACACGAGCAGTACTTC
CDR3 protein: CASSLQGKHEQYF
clone size: -
J gene: TRBJ2-7
V gene: TRBV5-4
D gene: -

CDR3 DNA: TGTGCCAGCAGCCCCTTGGCTGAGGTTCGCAGGTCCGGGACTAGTAATGAGCAGTTCTTC
CDR3 protein: CASSPLAEVRRSGTSNEQFF
clone size: -
J gene: TRBJ2-1
V gene: TRBV4-2
D gene: TRBD2

CDR3 DNA: TGTGCCAGCAGCCAAGATAGGGACAGGGCGCCTAATGAAGCTTTCTTT
CDR3 protein: CASSQDRDRAPNEAFF
clone size: -
J gene: TRBJ1-1
V gene: TRBV3-1/TRBV3-2
D gene: TRBD1

CDR3 DNA: TGTGCCAGCAGCGGGGACATATATGGCTACACCTTC
CDR3 protein: CASSGDIYGYTF
clone size: -
J gene: TRBJ1-2
V gene: TRBV5-5
D gene: -

CDR3 DNA: TGTGCCAGCAGCCAAGAGGAGCCCCCCTACAATGAGCAGTTCTTC
CDR3 protein: CASSQEEPPYNEQFF
clone size: -
J gene: TRBJ2-1
V gene: TRBV4-2
D gene: -

CDR3 DNA: TGTGCCAGCAGTAGGGGACAGGGATCATTTGGCTACACCTTC
CDR3 protein: CASSRGQGSFGYTF
clone size: -
J gene: TRBJ1-2
V gene: TRBV3-1/TRBV3-2
D gene: TRBD1

CDR3 DNA: TGTGCCAGCAGCCAACGGGGGATGGGGGCAGACGAGCAGTACTTC
CDR3 protein: CASSQRGMGADEQYF
clone size: few
J gene: TRBJ2-7
V gene: TRBV3-1/TRBV3-2
D gene: -

CDR3 DNA: TGCGCCAGCAGCCAACCGGGACACCAGTTTTTC
CDR3 protein: CASSQPGHQFF
clone size: once
J gene: TRBJ2-7
V gene: TRBV4-1
D gene: -

CDR3 DNA: TGTGCCAGCAGCCCGTTCGGACAGGGGGAGAACTATGGCTACACCTTC
CDR3 protein: CASSPFGQGENYGYTF
clone size: -
J gene: TRBJ1-2
V gene: TRBV5-8
D gene: TRBD1